One sample yielded the 4 T cell receptor beta chains listed below, sequenced in a study of early T cells in non-severe SARS-CoV-2 infection. TCRdb re-called the 5' RACE reads with MiXCR, one entry per CDR3 protein. The sample shows approximately 99,000 distinct CDR3 sequences, about 12% of them seen only once. Sequenced input: whole blood. The receptors were gathered from an adult who was a healthcare worker with PCR-confirmed SARS-CoV-2 infection or an uninfected control (not recorded which).

The rearrangement uses TRBV13 and TRBJ2-3, with 7 bases lining up with TRBD2. With V trimmed by 3 bases and J by 0 bases, 9 bases remained unmatched. Per germline, CDR1 PRHDT and CDR2 FYEKMQ (reference sequence). This CDR3 spans 17 amino acids. DNA of the CDR3: TGTGCCAGCAGCTTCCCGCCCCTAGCGGACAGCACAGATACGCAGTATTTT. This gives the protein CASSFPPLADSTDTQYF.

In this sample, this clonotype turned up a few times. The chain combines TRBV29-1 with TRBJ1-1; no definite D call. V was shortened by 2 bases and J by 1 base, with 11 bases between the two germline ends. This CDR3 comprises 14 residues. Germline V lookup: CDR1 SQVTM, CDR2 ANQGSEA. The CDR3: CSVEKSPPNTEAFF. The CDR3 bases are TGCAGCGTTGAAAAGTCTCCACCGAACACTGAAGCTTTCTTT.

There are many counts of this clonotype. The genes are TRBV2 and TRBJ2-5, with D unresolved. CDR3 length equals 14 residues. CDR1 is SNHLY and CDR2 is FYNNEI in the germline V gene. V shed 1 base and J shed 2 bases, with 8 bases lying between them. CDR3 bases: TGTGCCAGCAGTGAAGACCGAGCACAAGAGACCCAGTACTTC. Protein: CASSEDRAQETQYF.

This clonotype was detected many times. The V gene is TRBV7-9, the J gene TRBJ2-3; D is unresolved. V was trimmed by 3 bases and J by 1 base, leaving 11 bases between them. Germline CDR1 and CDR2: SEHNR and FQNEAQ (reference sequence). The CDR3 contains 15 residues. The CDR3 here is CASSFVGAGTDTQYF. CDR3 DNA: TGTGCCAGCAGCTTCGTGGGCGCGGGCACAGATACGCAGTATTTT. Together with reference TRBV7-9 and TRBJ2-3, the CDR3 gives the full variable domain: DTGVSQNPRHKITKRGQNVTFRCDPISEHNRLYWYRQTLGQGPEFLTYFQNEAQLEKSRLLSDRFSAERPKGSFSTLEIQRTEQGDSAMYLCASSFVGAGTDTQYFGPGTRLTVL.